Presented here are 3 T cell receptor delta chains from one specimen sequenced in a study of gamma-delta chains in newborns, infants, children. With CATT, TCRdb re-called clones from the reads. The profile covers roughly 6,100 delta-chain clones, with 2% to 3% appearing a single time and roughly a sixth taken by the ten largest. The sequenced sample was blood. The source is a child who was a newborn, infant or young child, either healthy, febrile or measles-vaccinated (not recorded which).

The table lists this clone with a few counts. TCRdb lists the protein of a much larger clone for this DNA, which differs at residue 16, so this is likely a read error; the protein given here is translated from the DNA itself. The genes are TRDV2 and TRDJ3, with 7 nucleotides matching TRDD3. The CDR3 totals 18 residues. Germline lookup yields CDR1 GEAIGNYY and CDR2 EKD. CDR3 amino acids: CACDTGDFVSWDTRQIFF. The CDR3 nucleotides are TGTGCCTGTGACACGGGGGATTTCGTCTCCTGGGACACCCGACAGATATTTTTC.

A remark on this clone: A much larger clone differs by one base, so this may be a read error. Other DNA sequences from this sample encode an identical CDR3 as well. The CDR3, as DNA: TGTGCCTGTGACATACTGGGGGATACGAGCTCCTGGGACACCCGACAGATGTTTTTC. This codes for CACDILGDTSSWDTRQMFF. This chain connects TRDV2 to TRDJ3; 13 bases align to TRDD3. The CDR3 covers 19 residues. CDR1 is GEAIGNYY, CDR2 EKD, per germline. Trimming at V came to 2 bases and at J to 0 bases, leaving 3 bases not matched to a gene.

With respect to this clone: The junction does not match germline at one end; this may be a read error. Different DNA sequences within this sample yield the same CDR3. The CDR3 sequence is CACDTAGGHSSWDTRQMFF. CDR3 bases: TGTGCCTGTGACACCGCTGGGGGGCACAGCTCCTGGGACACCCGGCAGATGTTTTTC. V gene TRDV2 combines with J gene TRDJ3; 7 bases map to TRDD3. This CDR3 region has 19 residues. Germline V gene sequence: CDR1 GEAIGNYY, CDR2 EKD.